Listed below are T cell receptor beta chains from one sample, sequenced in a study of shared clonotypes between healthy human individuals. Assay used: immunoSEQ multiplex PCR; TCRdb lists only in-frame clones, some missing. The data show some 2 million clones, with 90% to 95% seen just once and more than 0.1% held by the top ten. Sequencing was carried out using naive CD4+ T cells sorted from blood. The receptors come from a man aged 18 to 30 in good health. Each CDR3 is given with its conserved first and last residue. D genes are given only for firm matches. Clone size is given for some rows only: seen once, a few or many times, or a class if the clone is expanded.

j_call v_call d_call clone_size cdr3_aa cdr3_nt
TRBJ2-3 TRBV11-2 - - CASSLERASDTQYF TGTGCCAGCAGCTTAGAGCGGGCATCCGATACGCAGTATTTT
TRBJ2-5 TRBV6-1 - - CASSEGGVSQETQYF TGTGCCAGCAGTGAAGGGGGGGTTAGCCAAGAGACCCAGTACTTC
TRBJ2-3 TRBV19 TRBD1 once CASSFGTGLADTQYF TGTGCCAGTAGTTTCGGGACAGGGCTGGCAGATACGCAGTATTTT
TRBJ2-3 TRBV10-3 - - CAISEGLESTDTQYF TGTGCCATCAGTGAAGGATTAGAAAGCACAGATACGCAGTATTTT
TRBJ2-1 TRBV4-2 TRBD2 - CASMPSGSREQFF TGTGCCAGCATGCCCAGCGGGAGTAGAGAGCAGTTCTTC
TRBJ1-6 TRBV7-2 TRBD1 once CASSWGGGQGNSPLHF TGTGCCAGCAGCTGGGGCGGGGGACAGGGGAATTCACCCCTCCACTTT
TRBJ1-4 TRBV7-9 - - CASSVDSEGYEKLFF TGTGCCAGCAGCGTCGACAGTGAAGGGTATGAAAAACTGTTTTTT
TRBJ2-3 TRBV10-3 - once CAISESGGGLGDTQYF TGTGCCATCAGTGAGTCTGGGGGGGGCCTAGGAGATACGCAGTATTTT
TRBJ1-1 TRBV28 - - CASSLATSYTEAFF TGTGCCAGCAGTTTAGCCACTTCCTACACTGAAGCTTTCTTT
TRBJ2-7 TRBV4-1 - - CASSRFEGEQYF TGCGCCAGCAGCCGATTCGAGGGCGAGCAGTACTTC
TRBJ2-7 TRBV18 TRBD1 - CASSLGQGAVYEQYF TGTGCCAGCTCACTAGGACAGGGGGCTGTCTACGAGCAGTACTTC
TRBJ1-6 TRBV9 - - CASSADSASPLHF TGTGCCAGCAGCGCCGACAGCGCATCACCCCTCCACTTT
TRBJ1-3 TRBV18 - - CASSPLRANSGNTIYF TGTGCCAGCTCACCACTCAGGGCGAACTCTGGAAACACCATATATTTT
TRBJ1-1 TRBV7-2 TRBD1 - CASSPGQGTNTEAFF TGTGCCAGCAGCCCAGGACAGGGAACGAACACTGAAGCTTTCTTT
TRBJ1-2 TRBV6-5 TRBD1 - CASSYLDRLYNYGYTF TGTGCCAGCAGTTACCTGGACAGGCTATATAACTATGGCTACACCTTC
TRBJ2-1 TRBV7-8 TRBD2 - CASSFVGLAGSYNEQFF TGTGCCAGCAGCTTCGTCGGACTAGCGGGGTCTTACAATGAGCAGTTCTTC
TRBJ2-3 TRBV10-2 TRBD2 - CASRGRTSGSDTQYF TGCGCCAGCAGGGGGCGGACTAGCGGGAGTGATACGCAGTATTTT
TRBJ2-5 TRBV11-2 - - CASSLGPVQETQYF TGTGCCAGCAGCTTAGGGCCAGTACAAGAGACCCAGTACTTC
TRBJ1-4 TRBV25-1 TRBD1 - CASGRKTGINEKLFF TGTGCCAGCGGCAGAAAGACAGGGATTAATGAAAAACTGTTTTTT
TRBJ1-3 TRBV7-9 - - CASNLPDSGNTIYF TGTGCCAGCAACCTCCCGGACTCTGGAAACACCATATATTTT
TRBJ2-1 TRBV9 TRBD2 - CASSVGLAENEQFF TGTGCCAGCAGCGTCGGACTAGCGGAGAATGAGCAGTTCTTC
TRBJ2-5 TRBV7-6 - - CASSFRAQLQETQYF TGTGCCAGCAGCTTCAGGGCGCAGCTCCAAGAGACCCAGTACTTC
TRBJ2-2 TRBV11-3 TRBD1 once CASSPSGWDRGNTGELFF TGTGCCAGCAGCCCCTCAGGATGGGACAGGGGAAACACCGGGGAGCTGTTTTTT
TRBJ2-3 TRBV25-1 TRBD2 - CASSKERAGVSTDTQYF TGTGCCAGCAGTAAGGAGAGGGCGGGAGTTAGCACAGATACGCAGTATTTT
TRBJ2-3 TRBV2 - - CASSSRRGTDTQYF TGTGCCAGCAGTTCTCGTAGGGGCACAGATACGCAGTATTTT
TRBJ1-2 TRBV19 - - CASSSTTEVTF TGTGCCAGTAGTTCAACGACAGAAGTCACCTTC
TRBJ2-2 TRBV30 TRBD1 once CAWSGTGGHGELFF TGTGCCTGGAGTGGCACAGGGGGACACGGGGAGCTGTTTTTT
TRBJ1-5 TRBV28 - - CASSLEDPSSNQPQHF TGTGCCAGCAGTTTAGAGGATCCAAGTAGCAATCAGCCCCAGCATTTT
TRBJ2-2 TRBV11-3 - few CASSPGGELTGELFF TGTGCCAGCAGCCCCGGGGGAGAACTCACCGGGGAGCTGTTTTTT
TRBJ2-7 TRBV11-3 - - CASSSGGGEQYF TGTGCCAGCAGCTCAGGGGGGGGCGAGCAGTACTTC
TRBJ1-1 TRBV11-3 - - CASSLESMGRENTEAFF TGTGCCAGCAGCTTAGAATCAATGGGCAGGGAGAACACTGAAGCTTTCTTT
TRBJ2-2 TRBV29-1 TRBD1 - CSADRGLNTGELFF TGCAGCGCCGACAGGGGCCTGAACACCGGGGAGCTGTTTTTT
TRBJ1-5 TRBV5-1 - - CASSLAGEGQPQHF TGCGCCAGCAGCTTGGCGGGGGAAGGTCAGCCCCAGCATTTT
TRBJ2-5 TRBV5-1 TRBD2 once CASSLAPSGDQETQYF TGCGCCAGCAGCTTGGCCCCTAGCGGGGACCAAGAGACCCAGTACTTC
TRBJ2-1 TRBV5-1 TRBD2 - CASYPGLAAINEQFF TGCGCCAGCTATCCGGGACTAGCGGCTATCAATGAGCAGTTCTTC
TRBJ1-2 TRBV6-1 - - CASSELLTANYGYTF TGTGCCAGCAGTGAACTTCTGACAGCCAACTATGGCTACACCTTC
TRBJ1-6 TRBV10-3 TRBD1 - CAISPDRGRDSPLHF TGTGCCATCAGCCCGGACAGGGGAAGGGATTCACCCCTCCACTTT
TRBJ1-6 TRBV6-6 - - CASTPESSYNSPLHF TGTGCCAGCACGCCGGAGAGCTCCTATAATTCACCCCTCCACTTT
TRBJ1-3 TRBV28 - - CASSLGGGGGNTIYF TGTGCCAGCAGTTTGGGCGGGGGAGGTGGAAACACCATATATTTT
TRBJ1-2 TRBV2 - once CASSEWGAQGYGYTF TGTGCCAGCAGTGAATGGGGGGCGCAAGGCTATGGCTACACCTTC
TRBJ2-4 TRBV4-1 TRBD1 - CASSPWGQGGSKNIQYF TGCGCCAGCAGCCCCTGGGGACAGGGGGGCTCCAAAAACATTCAGTACTTC
TRBJ2-3 TRBV10-2 - - CASSETETYRSTQYF TGCGCCAGCAGTGAGACGGAGACCTACAGAAGTACGCAGTATTTT
TRBJ2-7 TRBV29-1 TRBD2 - CSGTGTTYEQYF TGCAGCGGAACCGGGACTACCTACGAGCAGTACTTC
TRBJ2-3 TRBV30 TRBD2 - CAWSAIGLAGEGDTQYF TGTGCCTGGAGTGCCATAGGACTAGCGGGAGAGGGGGATACGCAGTATTTT
TRBJ2-4 TRBV25-1 - - CASSEVGRLNIQYF TGTGCCAGCAGTGAAGTCGGCCGACTAAACATTCAGTACTTC
TRBJ2-2 TRBV10-3 - - CAISVRATGELFF TGTGCCATCAGTGTTCGGGCCACCGGGGAGCTGTTTTTT